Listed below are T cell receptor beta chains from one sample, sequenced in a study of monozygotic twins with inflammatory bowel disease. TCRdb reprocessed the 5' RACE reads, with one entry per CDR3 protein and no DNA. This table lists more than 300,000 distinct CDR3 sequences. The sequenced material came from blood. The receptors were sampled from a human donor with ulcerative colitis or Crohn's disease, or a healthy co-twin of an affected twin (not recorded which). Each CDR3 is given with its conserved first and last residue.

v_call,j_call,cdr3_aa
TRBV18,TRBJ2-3,CASSPEGLAPYTDTQYF
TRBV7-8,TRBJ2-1,CASSLAPRRPGGGQFF
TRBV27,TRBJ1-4,CASSNLQGAREKLFF
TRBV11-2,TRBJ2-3,CASSLERLDTQYF
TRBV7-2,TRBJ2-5,CASSLGFPTGGETQYF
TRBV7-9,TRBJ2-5,CASSFLTEQETQYF
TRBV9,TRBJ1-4,CASSVRGDNEKLFF
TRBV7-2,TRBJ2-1,CASSLTLSGGNEQFF
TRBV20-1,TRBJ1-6,CSASFGTINSPLHF
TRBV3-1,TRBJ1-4,CASSQETPGWGEKLFF
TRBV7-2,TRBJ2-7,CASTVGTTQPYEQYF
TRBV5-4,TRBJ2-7,CASSLHQSYEQYF
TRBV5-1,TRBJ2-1,CASSSTPSYNEQFF
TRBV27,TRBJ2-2,CASIPRGADTNTGELFF
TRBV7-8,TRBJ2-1,CASSLGATSSEEQFF
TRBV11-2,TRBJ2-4,CASSLGRDRGPPLAKNIQYF
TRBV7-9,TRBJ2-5,CASSLGSTGGKETQYF
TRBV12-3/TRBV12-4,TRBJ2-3,CASSFKGGVMDTQYF
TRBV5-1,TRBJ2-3,CASSWASGRGTDTQYF
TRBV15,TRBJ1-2,CATSRGRQGKNNYGYTF
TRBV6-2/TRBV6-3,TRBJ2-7,CASSYLGRYEQYF
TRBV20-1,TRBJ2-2,CSARGTGNTGELFF
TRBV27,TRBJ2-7,CASTAGGFAEQYF
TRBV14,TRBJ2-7,CASSQGGGPVYEQYF
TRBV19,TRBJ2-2,CASSIQGTGELFF
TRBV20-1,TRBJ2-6,CSARIQEAGANVLTF
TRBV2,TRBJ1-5,CASSTLGGDSNQPQHF
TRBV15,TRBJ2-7,CATSRVPTREQYF
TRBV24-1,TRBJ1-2,CATSDRGQGGYTF
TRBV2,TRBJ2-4,CASTLGQGAGIAKNIQYF
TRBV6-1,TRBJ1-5,CASRMTGGANQPQHF
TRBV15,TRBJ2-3,CATSRDLSDTQYF